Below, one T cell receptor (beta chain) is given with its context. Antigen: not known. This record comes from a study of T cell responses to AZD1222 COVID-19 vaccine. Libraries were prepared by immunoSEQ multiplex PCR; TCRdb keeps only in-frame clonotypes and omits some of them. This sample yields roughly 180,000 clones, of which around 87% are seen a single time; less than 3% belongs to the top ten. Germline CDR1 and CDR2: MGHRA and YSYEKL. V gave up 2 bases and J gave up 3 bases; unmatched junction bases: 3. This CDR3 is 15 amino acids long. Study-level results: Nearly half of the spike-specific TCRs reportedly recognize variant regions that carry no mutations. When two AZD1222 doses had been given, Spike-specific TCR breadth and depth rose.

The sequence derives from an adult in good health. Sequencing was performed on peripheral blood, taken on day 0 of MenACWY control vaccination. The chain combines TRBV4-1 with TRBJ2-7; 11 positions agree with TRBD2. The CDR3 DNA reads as TGCGCCAGCAGCCAACTAGCGGGGGGTATCTACGAGCAGTACTTC. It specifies CASSQLAGGIYEQYF.